Listed here are 26 T cell receptor beta chains from one sample, sequenced in a study of response to subunit inactivated influenza vaccine. TCRdb itself ran the RT-PCR reads through MiXCR, one entry per CDR3 protein. This table holds roughly 170,000 distinct CDR3 sequences, around a tenth found once. The starting material was non-naive T cells sorted from PBMCs, obtained on the day of vaccination. These receptor sequences come from a man aged 45-60 years who received an inactivated influenza vaccine.

The genes are TRBV5-1 and TRBJ1-2; D not resolved. This CDR3 is 15 amino acids long. CDR1 and CDR2 from the germline V gene are SGHRS and YFSETQ. Trimming removed 3 bases from V and 6 bases from J, with 18 bases in between. The CDR3 region is CASSSLNRDLNGYTF. For the CDR3, the DNA is TGCGCCAGCAGCTCACTAAACCGGGATCTTAATGGCTACACCTTC.

This clonotype came up a few times. This chain uses TRBV2 with TRBJ2-1; D remains unclear. This CDR3 is built from 13 residues. Looked up from germline, CDR1 is SNHLY and CDR2 is FYNNEI. Trimming left V 10 bases short and J 5 bases short, with 15 bases between. The CDR3 loop reads CATQHLRDNEQFF. In DNA, the CDR3 is TGTGCCACCCAGCATCTTAGGGACAATGAGCAGTTCTTC.

This chain uses TRBV7-2 with TRBJ2-7, with 7 bases lining up with TRBD1. Germline values: CDR1 SGHTA, CDR2 FQGNSA. Unmatched junction bases numbered 3, after V lost 1 base and J lost 3 bases. The CDR3 consists of 14 residues. For the CDR3, the DNA is TGTGCCAGCAGCTTAGAACAGGGGCTCTACGAGCAGTACTTC. Translating it yields CASSLEQGLYEQYF. Complete variable domain (other parts from reference TRBV7-2 and TRBJ2-7): GAGVSQSPSNKVTEKGKDVELRCDPISGHTALYWYRQSLGQGLEFLIYFQGNSAPDKSGLPSDRFSAERTGGSVSTLTIQRTQQEDSAVYLCASSLEQGLYEQYFGPGTRLTVT.

This clonotype was recorded at least ten times. The chain couples TRBV4-3 to TRBJ2-4, with 11 positions matching TRBD2. CDR3 size: 15 residues. The V gene end was trimmed by 3 bases and the J gene end by 8 bases; junction bases not matched to a gene: 6. Germline V gene sequence: CDR1 LGHNA, CDR2 YSLEER. The DNA of the CDR3 is TGCGCCAGCAGCCATTTAGCGGGAGGGGATCACATTCAGTACTTC. This encodes CASSHLAGGDHIQYF.

This clonotype was counted between two and nine times. This rearrangement joins TRBV6-1 to TRBJ2-7; the match to TRBD2 covers 8 bases. Germline assignment: CDR1 MNHNS and CDR2 SASEGT. V shed 5 bases, J shed 4 bases, and the junction held 7 bases outside the gene matches. This CDR3 is 14 amino acids long. The CDR3 loop reads CASSKRAGDYEQYF. In DNA form, the CDR3 reads TGTGCCAGCAGTAAGCGAGCGGGAGATTACGAGCAGTACTTC.

In its sample, this clonotype was seen a few times. V usage is TRBV10-3 and J usage is TRBJ2-1; D not certain. V was pared by 5 bases and J by 12 bases, with 11 bases between. This CDR3 comprises 11 residues. In germline, CDR1 is ENHRY, CDR2 SYGVKD. CDR3 in amino acids: CAISKDELQFF. Written as DNA, the CDR3 is TGTGCCATCAGTAAGGACGAGCTGCAGTTCTTC.

The V gene is TRBV20-1, the J gene TRBJ2-7; 8 nucleotides agree with TRBD1. The CDR3 is 14 amino acids. The V and J ends lost 6 bases and 4 bases, in that order; junction bases with no gene match: 11. The germline V gene has CDR1 DFQATT and CDR2 SNEGSKA (reference sequence). The CDR3 loop is CSAQKDRGRYEQYF. CDR3 bases: TGCAGTGCCCAAAAAGACAGGGGTAGATACGAGCAGTACTTC.

In this sample, this clonotype turned up many times. This chain links TRBV25-1 with TRBJ2-2, with D unclear. Trimming removed 1 base from V and 9 bases from J, with 3 bases in between. Per germline, CDR1 MGHDK and CDR2 SYGVNS. The CDR3 covers 11 residues. This CDR3 reads CASSESRELFF. CDR3 DNA sequence: TGTGCCAGCAGTGAATCCCGGGAGCTGTTTTTT.

V gene TRBV29-1 combines with J gene TRBJ2-7; 7 bases map to TRBD2. The CDR3 is 12 residues long. With 4 bases clipped from V and 3 bases from J, the junction kept 3 bases outside the gene matches. Germline values: CDR1 SQVTM, CDR2 ANQGSEA. CDR3: CSVGLAGYEQYF. The CDR3 DNA reads as TGCAGCGTTGGCTTAGCGGGCTACGAGCAGTACTTC.

The rearrangement joins TRBV20-1 to TRBJ2-7, with D maybe TRBD2 (6 bases). The CDR3 runs 12 residues. Germline values: CDR1 DFQATT, CDR2 SNEGSKA (reference sequence). V lost 6 bases and J lost 9, with 18 bases in between. The CDR3 DNA reads as TGCAGTGCCACATTTCCGGGACTTGGGCAGTACTTC. Translation gives CSATFPGLGQYF.

This clonotype was counted only a few times. The chain couples TRBV7-2 to TRBJ2-1; TRBD2 agrees at 7 bases. Unmatched junction bases numbered 6, after V lost 0 bases and J lost 7 bases. The germline V gene has CDR1 SGHTA and CDR2 FQGNSA. CDR3 length: 15 amino acids. CDR3 in DNA: TGTGCCAGCAGCTTAGCGCGGGGGACGCGGAATGAGCAGTTCTTC. Protein: CASSLARGTRNEQFF.

CDR3 sequence (DNA): TGCAGTGCTAGTGGTCTAGCGGGAGTGGGCACAGATACGCAGTATTTT. Its translation: CSASGLAGVGTDTQYF. The chain links TRBV20-1 to TRBJ2-3, with 10 nucleotides matching TRBD2. Germline trimming cut 3 bases from V and 1 base from J; bases unmatched to any gene: 7. The CDR3 consists of 16 residues. CDR1 is DFQATT, CDR2 SNEGSKA, per germline (reference sequence).

This chain joins TRBV30 and TRBJ1-2, with D hard to call. Germline CDR1 reads GTSNPN; CDR2 reads SVGIG (reference sequence). The CDR3 length is 11 residues. The germline V and J ends were trimmed by 1 base and 4 bases, with 4 bases remaining between them. CDR3 in DNA: TGTGCCTGGAGTGACAGCTATGGCTACACCTTC. Protein sequence: CAWSDSYGYTF.

This clonotype was seen only a few times. The CDR3 loop reads CASSNQVNTEAFF. The CDR3 DNA sequence: TGTGCCAGCAGTAACCAGGTTAACACTGAAGCTTTCTTT. The V and J genes are TRBV6-5 and TRBJ1-1; D remains ambiguous. The CDR3 contains 13 residues. V shed 5 bases and J shed 2 bases, with 9 bases lying between them. From germline, CDR1 is MNHEY and CDR2 SVGAGI.

With respect to this clonotype: This may be a read error, as it is one base from a much larger clone. The chain has TRBV14 and TRBJ2-5, with D possibly TRBD2 on 5 matching bases. Per germline, CDR1 SGHDN and CDR2 FVKESK. The length of the CDR3 is 13 residues. CDR3 sequence: CGSSQGGVGTQYF. The CDR3 region has the DNA TGTGGCAGCAGCCAAGGAGGAGTAGGGACCCAGTACTTC.

CDR3 nucleotide sequence: TGCGCCAGCAGCTTGGATGGTAACACCGGGGAGCTGTTTTTT. Residues: CASSLDGNTGELFF. V usage is TRBV5-1 and J usage is TRBJ2-2; no reliable D call. Germline lookup yields CDR1 SGHRS and CDR2 YFSETQ. This CDR3 region has 14 residues. The ends were cut back, 0 bases at V and 2 bases at J, with 5 bases in the middle.

This clonotype was counted a few times. The V and J genes are TRBV7-2 and TRBJ1-2; maybe TRBD1 (6 bases). V dropped 5 bases and J dropped 2 bases, with 15 bases sitting between them. The CDR3 loop spans 15 amino acids. Germline CDR1 and CDR2: SGHTA and FQGNSA. In DNA form, the CDR3 reads TGTGCCAGCAGCCAGGGACATCTCGGCAACTATGGCTACACCTTC. Amino acid sequence: CASSQGHLGNYGYTF.

The V call is TRBV20-1, the J call TRBJ2-1; 8 bases match TRBD2. The CDR3 spans 15 residues. Trimming cost V 0 bases and J 7 bases; bases outside gene matches: 8. The V gene's germline CDR1 is DFQATT and CDR2 SNEGSKA (reference sequence). CDR3 nucleotides: TGCAGTGCTAGAGATCTTGCGCGGGGGGTAAATGAGCAGTTCTTC. It codes for CSARDLARGVNEQFF.

This clonotype was seen more than once but under ten times. The rearrangement links TRBV11-3 to TRBJ2-3; D is possibly TRBD2 (6 bases). In germline, CDR1 is SGHNT, CDR2 YENEEA. V was shortened by 5 bases and J by 2 bases, with 8 bases between the two germline ends. This CDR3 is built from 13 residues. In DNA, the CDR3 is TGTGCCAGCAGCGGAGGGGCCACAGATACGCAGTATTTT. Translated: CASSGGATDTQYF.

In this sample, this clonotype turned up many times. This chain joins TRBV6-5 and TRBJ2-3, with 12 bases aligning to TRBD2. Per the germline V gene, CDR1 is MNHEY and CDR2 is SVGAGI. Trimming cost V 4 bases and J 1 base; bases outside gene matches: 3. The CDR3 spans 16 residues. The CDR3 DNA reads as TGTGCCAGCAGTTCTAGCGGGGGGGTAGGCACAGATACGCAGTATTTT. This translates into CASSSSGGVGTDTQYF.

This chain connects TRBV20-1 to TRBJ2-7, with 7 bases identical to TRBD2. This CDR3 is 16 amino acids long. V shed 0 bases and J 6 bases; nucleotides not matched to a gene: 14. CDR1 DFQATT and CDR2 SNEGSKA come from the germline V gene (reference sequence). The CDR3 DNA follows: TGCAGTGCTAGAGATCTTCGGGCGGGAGCCGCTCGCGAGCAGTACTTC. Its protein is CSARDLRAGAAREQYF.

The chain uses TRBV20-1 and TRBJ2-3; D is undetermined. V was pared by 6 bases and J by 4 bases, with 17 bases between. The CDR3 is 14 residues long. Germline V gives CDR1 DFQATT, CDR2 SNEGSKA (reference sequence). The chain's CDR3 is CSAEDGKVADTQYF. The CDR3 DNA reads as TGCAGTGCCGAGGACGGAAAAGTGGCAGATACGCAGTATTTT.

Only a few counts were recorded for this clonotype. The V call is TRBV27, the J call TRBJ2-1; either TRBD1 or TRBD2 may fit D (6 bases each). The CDR3 consists of 13 residues. Germline V gene lookup returns CDR1 MNHEY and CDR2 SMNVEV (reference sequence). Deletions cut 3 bases from V and 15 bases from J, with 18 bases between. CDR3: CASSFAGHPRRFF. The CDR3 nucleotides are TGTGCCAGCAGTTTTGCGGGACACCCAAGGCGGTTCTTC.

Many counts were recorded for this clonotype. V is TRBV5-6 and J is TRBJ1-3; D gene ambiguous. The length of the CDR3 is 14 residues. The germline CDR1 and CDR2 sequences are SGHDT and YYEEEE. The V end was cut by 1 base, the J end by 0 bases, with 5 bases between. The CDR3 DNA reads as TGTGCCAGCAGCTTGTACGGCTCTGGAAACACCATATATTTT. As protein: CASSLYGSGNTIYF.

This clonotype has just a few counts. The chain employs TRBV5-1 and TRBJ1-3; 11 bases align to TRBD1. The junction had 9 bases not matched to a gene; V was cut back by 1 base and J by 3 bases. Germline V gene lookup returns CDR1 SGHRS and CDR2 YFSETQ. The CDR3 contains 18 residues. The CDR3 DNA is TGCGCCAGCAGCTTGAGAACGGGACAGGGGGAGAGTGGAAACACCATATATTTT. Translated, it gives CASSLRTGQGESGNTIYF.

This clonotype was recorded many times. This chain uses TRBV7-9 with TRBJ2-1; 9 bases are shared with TRBD2. The V gene end was trimmed by 5 bases and the J gene end by 4 bases; junction bases not matched to a gene: 9. Germline V lookup: CDR1 SEHNR, CDR2 FQNEAQ (reference sequence). The CDR3 extends over 16 amino acids. The CDR3 region is CASSLSSGGLYNEQFF. The CDR3 coding sequence is TGTGCCAGCAGCCTATCGAGCGGGGGGCTTTACAATGAGCAGTTCTTC.